The clone carrying this TCR beta chain was seen ten or more times. Its antigen is not identified. TCRdb called the 5' RACE reads again in MiXCR, with one record for every CDR3 protein. The repertoire holds 90,000 or so distinct CDR3 sequences, with roughly 10% as singletons. CDR1 is MNHEY, CDR2 SMNVEV, per germline (reference sequence). The CDR3 runs 16 residues. Trimming cost V 5 bases and J 0 bases, with 14 bases left between them. Noted time point: sample taken at primary tumor resection. The authors sequenced whole RNA from tumor, nontumor lung or frozen PBMC without sorting. Samples were donated by 72 untreated early-stage non-small cell lung cancer patients. This sample was included in a study of spatial heterogeneity in lung cancer. Overall study context: Beta-chain sequences consistently outnumbered alpha-chain sequences in detection. The average appearance count of each unique TCR and UMI combination in raw reads was more than ten.

Study-level findings and limits: Circulating ubiquitous expanded tumor TCRs were observed more frequently at resection than at follow-up.

The starting material was PBMCs, obtained at surgery. This chain links TRBV27 with TRBJ1-5; D not resolved. The receptor comes from a male donor with early-stage non-small cell lung cancer. CDR3 residues: CASSPTGPHSNQPQHF. In DNA form, the CDR3 reads TGTGCCAGCAGTCCCACCGGGCCCCATAGCAATCAGCCCCAGCATTTT.